This TCR beta chain was sequenced during a study of control samples from healthy donors and cancer patients. Germline assignment: CDR1 SGDLS and CDR2 YYNGEE. CDR3 length: 16 residues. After removal of 3 bases from V and 6 bases from J, the junction contained 13 bases not matched to a gene. Profiled with immunoSEQ multiplex PCR; TCRdb holds only in-frame clones, not every one. The sample carries 25,000 to 35,000 clones, about nine tenths recorded once. J is TRBJ2-7 and V is TRBV9, with 9 bases aligning to TRBD1. The specimen was PBMCs. This clonotype originated in a man over 45 with lung cancer. CDR3 DNA: TGTGCCAGCAGCGCTTACCCGGGACAGGGAGAATCCGAGCAGTACTTC. It is translated as CASSAYPGQGESEQYF.